This T cell receptor beta chain was retrieved from a study of OX40 agonist ivuxolimab in advanced cancers. In the study overall: Prior checkpoint blockade (anti-PD-1, anti-PD-L1 or anti-CTLA-4) was permitted; approximately 41% had it.

The germline V gene has CDR1 SGDLS and CDR2 YYNGEE. V lost 5 bases and J 1 base, leaving 9 bases between the germline ends. CDR3 size: 13 residues. Only in-frame clones appear in the TCRdb table, and some are missing; sequencing was by immunoSEQ multiplex PCR. The sample holds approximately 87,000 clones, under 95% seen once. V usage is TRBV9 and J usage is TRBJ1-1, with D uncertain. This material consisted of CD4+ or CD8+ T cells sorted from blood, taken in a trial of the OX40 agonist ivuxolimab. This receptor was obtained from an adult with an advanced solid tumor such as melanoma, head and neck, liver or kidney cancer. In DNA, the CDR3 is TGTGCCAGCAGACCTAGTCGGAACACTGAAGCTTTCTTT. Its translation is CASRPSRNTEAFF.